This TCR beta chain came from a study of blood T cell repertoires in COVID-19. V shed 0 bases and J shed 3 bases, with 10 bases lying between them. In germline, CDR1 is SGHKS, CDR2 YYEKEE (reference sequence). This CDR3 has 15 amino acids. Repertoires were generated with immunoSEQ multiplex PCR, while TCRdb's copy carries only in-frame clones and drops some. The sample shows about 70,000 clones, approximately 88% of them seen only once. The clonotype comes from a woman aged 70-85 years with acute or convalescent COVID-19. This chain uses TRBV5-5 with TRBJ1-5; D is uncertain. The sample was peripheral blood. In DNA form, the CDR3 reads TGTGCCAGCAGCTTGGAGGCAGGCATCAATCAGCCCCAGCATTTT. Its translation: CASSLEAGINQPQHF.